The 14 T cell receptor beta chains presented below share a single source sample, sequenced in a study of OX40 agonist ivuxolimab in advanced cancers. Libraries were prepared by immunoSEQ multiplex PCR; TCRdb keeps only in-frame clonotypes and omits some of them. The sample consists of nearly 25,000 clones, about nine tenths of them appearing once. The sequencing here drew on CD4+ or CD8+ T cells sorted from blood, taken in a trial of the OX40 agonist ivuxolimab. Receptors were obtained from an adult with an advanced solid tumor such as melanoma, head and neck, liver or kidney cancer.

V usage is TRBV11-3 and J usage is TRBJ2-1; TRBD1 aligns across 7 bases. CDR1 SGHNT and CDR2 YENEEA come from the germline V gene. The J segment lost 5 bases and the V segment lost 5 bases, leaving 3 bases of the junction unmatched. The CDR3 has 13 residues. The CDR3 loop reads CASSHGTDNEQFF. The DNA of the CDR3 is TGTGCCAGCAGCCACGGGACAGACAATGAGCAGTTCTTC.

The chain has TRBV6-5 and TRBJ2-7; no clear D gene. Deletions cut 4 bases from V and 4 bases from J, with 11 bases between. Germline V gene data show CDR1 as MNHEY and CDR2 as SVGAGI. The CDR3 covers 13 residues. CDR3 DNA: TGTGCCAGCAGTTCCGGCCTCCCGTACGAGCAGTACTTC. Protein: CASSSGLPYEQYF.

DNA of the CDR3: TGTGCCAGCAGTTTTTTCGGCCTTACGAACACTGAAGCTTTCTTT. It codes for CASSFFGLTNTEAFF. V gene TRBV28 combines with J gene TRBJ1-1; D unclear. The CDR3 consists of 15 residues. Trimming shortened V by 3 bases and J by 1 base, and 12 bases separated the two germline ends. The germline gives CDR1 MDHEN, CDR2 SYDVKM.

V is TRBV2 and J is TRBJ2-5; possibly TRBD2 for D (6 bases). The CDR3 has 16 amino acids. V shed 3 bases and J shed 1 base, with 15 bases lying between them. Germline V gene lookup returns CDR1 SNHLY and CDR2 FYNNEI. CDR3 residues: CASSEGGGTLQETQYF. CDR3 nucleotides: TGTGCCAGCAGTGAGGGTGGTGGGACTCTCCAAGAGACCCAGTACTTC.

The chain combines TRBV28 with TRBJ2-7, with D perhaps TRBD1 or TRBD2 (5 bases each). Trimming shortened V by 3 bases and J by 0 bases, and 21 bases separated the two germline ends. This CDR3 has 18 residues. Looked up from germline, CDR1 is MDHEN and CDR2 is SYDVKM. In nucleotides, the CDR3 is TGTGCCAGCAGTTTTGAGGGCTGGGGCAGGAGGAGCTCCTACGAGCAGTACTTC. It encodes CASSFEGWGRRSSYEQYF.

The table lists this clone with a few counts. The chain joins TRBV7-9 to TRBJ2-7; tentative D call: TRBD1 (6 bases). Germline V gives CDR1 SEHNR, CDR2 FQNEAQ (reference sequence). This CDR3 contains 14 residues. The V and J ends lost 3 bases and 2 bases respectively, with 11 bases between them. Written as DNA, the CDR3 is TGTGCCAGCAGCTTGTCGGGACACCCCTACGAGCAGTACTTC. Translating gives CASSLSGHPYEQYF.

This clone was observed once. The rearrangement joins TRBV5-1 to TRBJ2-7, with 8 bases that match TRBD2. Germline V gene data show CDR1 as SGHRS and CDR2 as YFSETQ. V shed 7 bases and J 2 bases; nucleotides not matched to a gene: 11. The CDR3 extends over 15 amino acids. The CDR3 loop is CASRLEPGGTYEQYF. CDR3 in DNA: TGCGCCAGCCGCCTAGAACCGGGGGGGACCTACGAGCAGTACTTC.

The chain is built from TRBV7-3 and TRBJ2-3; TRBD2 aligns across 7 bases. This CDR3 region has 13 residues. Unmatched junction bases numbered 4, after V lost 5 bases and J lost 5 bases. Germline V CDR1 and CDR2: SGHTA, FQGTGA. CDR3 DNA: TGTGCCAGCAGCCCGCCGGGGGGAGATACGCAGTATTTT. It encodes CASSPPGGDTQYF.

V and J are TRBV4-1 and TRBJ2-7, with 10 nucleotides matching TRBD1. The CDR3 is 14 residues long. Trimming at V came to 3 bases and at J to 4 bases, leaving 3 bases not matched to a gene. The V gene's germline CDR1 is MGHRA and CDR2 YSYEKL. The DNA for the CDR3 is TGCGCCAGCAGCCACCGGGACAGGGGATACGAGCAGTACTTC. It yields the protein CASSHRDRGYEQYF.

V usage is TRBV11-2 and J usage is TRBJ2-1, with 8 positions matching TRBD2. The CDR3 runs 17 residues. J lost 3 bases, V lost 1 base, and 8 bases had no gene match. CDR1 and CDR2 from the germline V gene are SGHAT and FQNNGV. The chain's CDR3 is CASSLGGSGAFYNEQFF. CDR3 nucleotide sequence: TGTGCCAGCAGCTTAGGCGGTAGCGGGGCGTTCTACAATGAGCAGTTCTTC.

The V and J genes are TRBV28 and TRBJ2-1; 9 bases match TRBD1. Germline CDR1 MDHEN, CDR2 SYDVKM. J gave up 3 bases and V 8 bases, and 8 bases lay outside the gene matches. The CDR3 loop spans 15 amino acids. This CDR3 is CASSLPGQGYNEQFF. CDR3 sequence (DNA): TGTGCCAGCTCTCTTCCGGGACAGGGCTACAATGAGCAGTTCTTC.

The genes are TRBV5-4 and TRBJ2-6, with 8 positions matching TRBD2. The CDR3 length is 18 residues. The junction had 7 bases not matched to a gene; V was cut back by 2 bases and J by 0 bases. Germline CDR1 SGHNT, CDR2 YYREEE (reference sequence). CDR3 in amino acids: CASSFGLAPYSGANVLTF. The DNA for the CDR3 is TGTGCCAGCAGCTTTGGACTAGCTCCCTACTCTGGGGCCAACGTCCTGACTTTC.

The CDR3 here is CASSLRQEGEQYF. CDR3 bases: TGTGCCAGCAGCTTAAGGCAGGAGGGGGAGCAGTACTTC. V and J are TRBV7-2 and TRBJ2-7, with a weak D call TRBD2 (6 bases). This CDR3 spans 13 amino acids. Germline V lookup: CDR1 SGHTA, CDR2 FQGNSA. V was clipped by 2 bases and J by 7 bases, with 12 bases between them.

The gene calls are TRBV20-1 and TRBJ2-7; the D is unclear. The V gene lost 0 bases and the J gene lost 5 bases, with 2 bases spanning the gap. CDR3 size: 10 residues. Looked up from germline, CDR1 is DFQATT and CDR2 is SNEGSKA (reference sequence). CDR3 sequence: CSARDHEQYF. The DNA of the CDR3 is TGCAGTGCTAGAGACCACGAGCAGTACTTC.